A single sample is the source of the 23 T cell receptor beta chains below, sequenced in a study of blood T cell repertoires in COVID-19. Some clones are missing from TCRdb's copy, which holds only in-frame ones; the method was immunoSEQ multiplex PCR. This sample has 70,000 to 95,000 clones, with about 85% found just once. Sequencing input: peripheral blood. These receptors all stem from a woman aged 70 to 79 with active or convalescent COVID-19.

This chain links TRBV7-8 with TRBJ1-2; 7 bases map to TRBD1. This CDR3 comprises 13 residues. Germline V gene sequence: CDR1 SGHVS, CDR2 FQNEAQ. V trimming: 5 bases; J trimming: 8 bases; junction bases outside the gene matches: 8. The CDR3 nucleotides read TGTGCCAGCAGCCGCCGGGACAGAGGGGGCTACACCTTC. It is translated as CASSRRDRGGYTF.

This chain joins TRBV2 and TRBJ1-1; the match to TRBD1 covers 7 bases. Germline V CDR1 and CDR2: SNHLY, FYNNEI. The CDR3 has 14 amino acids. With V trimmed by 9 bases and J by 4 bases, 11 bases remained unmatched. The CDR3, as DNA: TGTGCCAGTCGTTTCGGAGGGGGCTCCACTGAAGCTTTCTTT. Translation: CASRFGGGSTEAFF.

This rearrangement joins TRBV6-5 to TRBJ2-1; D perhaps matches TRBD2 (5 bases). The CDR3 totals 15 residues. V was cut by 0 bases and J by 4 bases, with 10 bases left in between. CDR1 and CDR2 (germline): MNHEY, SVGAGI. The chain's CDR3 is CASSYSERNYNEQFF. The CDR3 nucleotides read TGTGCCAGCAGTTACTCTGAGCGGAATTACAATGAGCAGTTCTTC.

The DNA for the CDR3 is TGTGCCAGCAGTTATACAGAAAATCAGCCCCAGCATTTT. Its protein is CASSYTENQPQHF. This chain joins TRBV6-2 or TRBV6-3 and TRBJ1-5; the D is unclear. Germline V gene lookup returns CDR1 MNHEY and CDR2 SVGEGT. The germline V and J ends were trimmed by 3 bases and 4 bases, with 7 bases remaining between them. CDR3 length: 13 residues.

CDR3 bases: TGTGCCAGCCGGACTGCTAACGAGCAGTACTTC. It specifies CASRTANEQYF. The chain carries TRBV28 and TRBJ2-7, with a possible D match to TRBD2 (5 bases). The CDR3 covers 11 residues. Germline V gene sequence: CDR1 MDHEN, CDR2 SYDVKM. Trimming stripped 8 bases from V and 5 bases from J, with 10 bases between.

The sample holds one count of this clone. The chain is built from TRBV6-2 or TRBV6-3 and TRBJ2-3; no clear D. The length of the CDR3 is 12 residues. The V gene's germline CDR1 is MNHEY and CDR2 SVGEGT. V lost 5 bases and J lost 3, with 6 bases in between. CDR3 protein: CASSKLTDTQYF. The CDR3 DNA reads TGTGCCAGCAGTAAACTTACAGATACGCAGTATTTT.

The V call is TRBV10-3, the J call TRBJ2-3, with 7 bases lining up with TRBD1. Trimming at V came to 5 bases and at J to 0 bases, leaving 8 bases not matched to a gene. There are 16 residues in the CDR3. CDR1 and CDR2 (germline): ENHRY, SYGVKD. CDR3 protein: CAISLRGLQSTDTQYF. CDR3 coding DNA: TGTGCCATCAGTCTGAGGGGGCTCCAGAGCACAGATACGCAGTATTTT.

This clone was counted a single time. The chain uses TRBV5-5 and TRBJ1-3, with TRBD1 identical over 8 bases. CDR1 SGHKS and CDR2 YYEKEE come from the germline V gene (reference sequence). V lost 3 bases to trimming and J lost 1 base; unmatched junction nucleotides: 3. CDR3 length: 15 amino acids. The CDR3 sequence is CASSWTGFSGNTIYF. In DNA, the CDR3 is TGTGCCAGCAGCTGGACAGGGTTTTCTGGAAACACCATATATTTT.

CDR3 in amino acids: CASSLGPPGTGKYEQYF. The DNA for the CDR3 is TGTGCCAGCAGCTTGGGGCCCCCCGGGACAGGGAAGTACGAGCAGTACTTC. The chain joins TRBV5-5 to TRBJ2-7, with 9 positions matching TRBD1. CDR3 length equals 17 residues. V was pared by 0 bases and J by 4 bases, with 11 bases of the junction left unmatched. The germline gives CDR1 SGHKS, CDR2 YYEKEE (reference sequence).

The chain is built from TRBV7-2 and TRBJ1-6; maybe TRBD1 (5 bases). Trimming took off 5 bases at V and 8 bases at J, with 13 bases between the two ends. The CDR3 covers 14 residues. CDR1 SGHTA and CDR2 FQGNSA come from the germline V gene. This chain's CDR3 is CASSRRGRDSPLHF. The CDR3 DNA follows: TGTGCCAGCAGCCGGAGGGGACGGGATTCACCCCTCCACTTT.

The genes are TRBV3-1 (or the pseudogene TRBV3-2) and TRBJ1-5; D is ambiguous. Trimming removed 4 bases from V and 7 bases from J, with 20 bases in between. CDR3 length: 16 residues. From germline, CDR1 is LGHDT and CDR2 YNNKEL (reference sequence). The CDR3 region has the DNA TGTGCCAGCAGCCCGAGTCGACCGGGCGGGAACCAGCCCCAGCATTTT. It specifies CASSPSRPGGNQPQHF.

The V gene is TRBV27, the J gene TRBJ2-1; no definite D call. Trimming took 6 bases from V and 5 from J, leaving 5 bases between them. The germline gives CDR1 MNHEY, CDR2 SMNVEV (reference sequence). This CDR3 is built from 11 residues. The DNA of the CDR3 is TGTGCCAGCAGCTTCGACAATGAGCAGTTCTTC. Translated: CASSFDNEQFF.

This rearrangement joins TRBV29-1 to TRBJ1-1; D is perhaps TRBD1 (6 bases). CDR3 length: 13 residues. CDR1 is SQVTM, CDR2 ANQGSEA, per germline. V was pared by 6 bases and J by 1 base, with 12 bases between. The CDR3, as DNA: TGCAGCGTGAGCCAGGGGCCGAACACTGAAGCTTTCTTT. Residues: CSVSQGPNTEAFF. Supplemented by reference TRBV29-1 and TRBJ1-1, the full variable domain reads SAVISQKPSRDICQRGTSLTIQCQVDSQVTMMFWYRQQPGQSLTLIATANQGSEATYESGFVIDKFPISRPNLTFSTLTVSNMSPEDSSIYLCSVSQGPNTEAFFGQGTRLTVV.

The chain uses TRBV10-3 and TRBJ1-6, with D possibly being TRBD1 (5 bases). From germline, CDR1 is ENHRY and CDR2 SYGVKD. This CDR3 has 13 amino acids. V lost 3 bases and J lost 5, with 5 bases in between. The CDR3 bases are TGTGCCATCAGTGAACAGGATAATTCACCCCTCCACTTT. Its protein is CAISEQDNSPLHF.

DNA of the CDR3: TGTGCCAGCGCCTCTGGGTGGACAGGGTCCTATGGCTACACCTTC. Protein: CASASGWTGSYGYTF. The rearrangement joins TRBV27 to TRBJ1-2, with 8 positions matching TRBD1. Germline lookup yields CDR1 MNHEY and CDR2 SMNVEV (reference sequence). There are 15 residues in the CDR3. V shed 8 bases, J shed 4 bases, and the junction held 12 bases outside the gene matches.

V usage is TRBV5-1 and J usage is TRBJ2-2; possibly TRBD2 for D (6 bases). The CDR3 consists of 16 residues. Germline CDR1 SGHRS, CDR2 YFSETQ. Trimming stripped 0 bases from V and 1 base from J, with 10 bases between. CDR3 sequence reads: CASSLAPAGNTGELFF. Written as DNA, the CDR3 is TGCGCCAGCAGCTTGGCCCCAGCGGGGAACACCGGGGAGCTGTTTTTT.

V is TRBV10-3 and J is TRBJ2-7; D is unresolved. From germline, CDR1 is ENHRY and CDR2 SYGVKD. The CDR3 contains 12 residues. The ends were cut back, 6 bases at V and 0 bases at J, with 6 bases in the middle. CDR3 DNA sequence: TGTGCCATCAGCCAACTCTCCTACGAGCAGTACTTC. Translated: CAISQLSYEQYF.

V is TRBV5-4 and J is TRBJ2-7; 10 bases agree with TRBD2. Germline values: CDR1 SGHNT, CDR2 YYREEE (reference sequence). The CDR3 is made up of 15 amino acids. The V and J ends lost 3 bases and 2 bases, in that order; junction bases with no gene match: 5. The CDR3 here is CASSSSGGGAYEQYF. CDR3 bases: TGTGCCAGCAGCTCTAGCGGGGGAGGAGCCTACGAGCAGTACTTC.

The genes are TRBV28 and TRBJ2-5; 8 positions match TRBD2. V shed 6 bases, J shed 7 bases, and the junction held 16 bases outside the gene matches. The CDR3 sequence is 16 residues long. Germline CDR1 is MDHEN and CDR2 is SYDVKM. CDR3 region: CASSPTRTSLGGTQYF. The CDR3 DNA is TGTGCCAGCAGCCCGACCCGGACTAGCCTAGGGGGGACCCAGTACTTC.

This rearrangement joins TRBV19 to TRBJ1-5; D gene ambiguous. V lost 1 base, J lost 4 bases, and 5 bases lay in between. The CDR3 extends over 13 amino acids. Germline-derived CDR1 and CDR2 are LNHDA and SQIVND (reference sequence). DNA of the CDR3: TGTGCCAGTAGTATAGCAGGAAATCAGCCCCAGCATTTT. As protein: CASSIAGNQPQHF.

The rearrangement uses TRBV7-8 and TRBJ2-7, with TRBD2 identical over 7 bases. The ends lost 0 bases at V and 3 bases at J; junction bases unmatched: 14. This CDR3 is 18 amino acids long. Looked up from germline, CDR1 is SGHVS and CDR2 is FQNEAQ. The CDR3 loop reads CASSLAELGASGYYEQYF. CDR3 in DNA: TGTGCCAGCAGCTTAGCAGAGTTAGGGGCTAGCGGCTACTACGAGCAGTACTTC.

The chain couples TRBV4-1 to TRBJ1-4; tentatively, D is TRBD1 (6 bases). The CDR3 covers 17 residues. Trimming took 1 base from V and 4 from J, leaving 16 bases between them. Germline CDR1 MGHRA, CDR2 YSYEKL. CDR3 amino acids: CASSQVILRQDNEKLFF. CDR3 DNA: TGCGCCAGCAGCCAAGTTATTCTCCGACAGGATAATGAAAAACTGTTTTTT.

This rearrangement joins TRBV24-1 to TRBJ2-3, with 7 bases fitting TRBD2. Germline lookup yields CDR1 KGHDR and CDR2 SFDVKD. The CDR3 covers 13 residues. The ends lost 10 bases at V and 1 base at J; junction bases unmatched: 4. In DNA form, the CDR3 reads TGTGCCACTTCGCTAGCGGGCACAGATACGCAGTATTTT. The encoded protein is CATSLAGTDTQYF.